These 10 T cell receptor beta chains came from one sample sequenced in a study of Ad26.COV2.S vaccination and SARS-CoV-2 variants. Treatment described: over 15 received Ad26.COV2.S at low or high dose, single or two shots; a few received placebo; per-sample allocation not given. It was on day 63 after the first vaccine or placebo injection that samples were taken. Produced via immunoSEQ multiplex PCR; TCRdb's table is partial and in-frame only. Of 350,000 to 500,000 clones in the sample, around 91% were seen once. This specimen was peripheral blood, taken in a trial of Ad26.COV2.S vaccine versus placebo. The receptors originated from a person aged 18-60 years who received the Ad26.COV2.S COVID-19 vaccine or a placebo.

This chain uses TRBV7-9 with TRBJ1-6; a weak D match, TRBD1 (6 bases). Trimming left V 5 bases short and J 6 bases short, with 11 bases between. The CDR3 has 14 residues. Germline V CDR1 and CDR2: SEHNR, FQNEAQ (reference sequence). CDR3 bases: TGTGCCAGCAGCCCGGACAGCTTTAATTCACCCCTCCACTTT. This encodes CASSPDSFNSPLHF.

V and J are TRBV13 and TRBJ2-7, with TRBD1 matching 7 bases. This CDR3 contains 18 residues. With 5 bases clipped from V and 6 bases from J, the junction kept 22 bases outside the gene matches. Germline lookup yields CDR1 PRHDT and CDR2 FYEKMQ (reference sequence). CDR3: CASSPSRGSSRGLSEQYF. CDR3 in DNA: TGTGCCAGCAGCCCATCGCGTGGCAGCAGCAGGGGGTTATCCGAGCAGTACTTC.

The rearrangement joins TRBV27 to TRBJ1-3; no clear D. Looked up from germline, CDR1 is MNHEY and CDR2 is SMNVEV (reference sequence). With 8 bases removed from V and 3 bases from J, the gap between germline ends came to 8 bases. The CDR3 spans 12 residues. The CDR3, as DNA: TGTGCCAGCGGGGTAGGTGGAAACACCATATATTTT. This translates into CASGVGGNTIYF.

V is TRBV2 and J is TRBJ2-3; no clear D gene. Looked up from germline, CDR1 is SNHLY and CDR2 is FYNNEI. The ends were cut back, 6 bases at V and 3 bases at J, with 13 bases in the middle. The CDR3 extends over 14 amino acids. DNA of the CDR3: TGTGCCAGCAGCCCTCGAATCTTTACAGATACGCAGTATTTT. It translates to CASSPRIFTDTQYF.

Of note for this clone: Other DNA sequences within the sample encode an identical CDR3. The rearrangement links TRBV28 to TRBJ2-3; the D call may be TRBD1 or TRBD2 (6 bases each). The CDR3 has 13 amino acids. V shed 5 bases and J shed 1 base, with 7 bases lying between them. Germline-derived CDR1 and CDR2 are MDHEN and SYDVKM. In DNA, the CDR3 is TGTGCCAGCAGTAGGGGGGGCACAGATACGCAGTATTTT. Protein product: CASSRGGTDTQYF.

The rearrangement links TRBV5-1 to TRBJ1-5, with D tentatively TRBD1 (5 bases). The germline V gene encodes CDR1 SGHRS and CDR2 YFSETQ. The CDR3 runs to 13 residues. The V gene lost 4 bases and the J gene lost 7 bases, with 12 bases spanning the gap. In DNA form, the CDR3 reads TGCGCCAGCAGCCTCAGGGTTGGACAGCCCCAGCATTTT. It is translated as CASSLRVGQPQHF.

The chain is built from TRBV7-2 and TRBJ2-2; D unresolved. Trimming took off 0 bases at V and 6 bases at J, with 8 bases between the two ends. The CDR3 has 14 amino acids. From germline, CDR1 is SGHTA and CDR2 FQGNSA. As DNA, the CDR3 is TGTGCCAGCAGCTTAGCTAGACGATCCGGGGAGCTGTTTTTT. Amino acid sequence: CASSLARRSGELFF.

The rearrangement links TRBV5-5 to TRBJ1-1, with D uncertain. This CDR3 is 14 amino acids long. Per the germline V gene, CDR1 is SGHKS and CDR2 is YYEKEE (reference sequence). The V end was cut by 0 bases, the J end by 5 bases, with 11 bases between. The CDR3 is CASSLARGWTEAFF. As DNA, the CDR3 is TGTGCCAGCAGCTTGGCGCGTGGGTGGACTGAAGCTTTCTTT.

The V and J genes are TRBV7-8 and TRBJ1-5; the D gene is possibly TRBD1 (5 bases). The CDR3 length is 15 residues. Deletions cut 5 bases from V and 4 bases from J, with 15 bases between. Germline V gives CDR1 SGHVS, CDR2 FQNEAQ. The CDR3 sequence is CASSPGGGANQPQHF. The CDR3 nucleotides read TGTGCCAGCAGCCCCGGAGGAGGGGCGAATCAGCCCCAGCATTTT.

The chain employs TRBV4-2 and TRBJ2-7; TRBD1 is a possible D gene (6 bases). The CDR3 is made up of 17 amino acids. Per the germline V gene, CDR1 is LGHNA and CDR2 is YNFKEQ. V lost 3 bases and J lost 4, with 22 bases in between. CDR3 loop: CASSQATGFGAWYEQYF. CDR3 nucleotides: TGTGCCAGCAGCCAGGCTACAGGGTTCGGGGCGTGGTACGAGCAGTACTTC.